What follows are 29 T cell receptor beta chains derived from one specimen sequenced in a study of technical replicates of blood from several donors. Repertoires were generated with immunoSEQ multiplex PCR, while TCRdb's copy carries only in-frame clones and drops some. The table has about 81,000 clones, 75% to 85% seen once. Sequenced material: PBMCs. The origin of the receptors is a human donor in good health. Some clones in this sample may be carry-over from other donors' samples.

The gene calls are TRBV28 and TRBJ1-6, with 8 nucleotides matching TRBD1. Losses at the gene ends were 3 bases for V and 7 bases for J; bases not matched to a gene: 5. This CDR3 contains 15 residues. CDR1 and CDR2 from the germline V gene are MDHEN and SYDVKM. CDR3 in amino acids: CASSLSRGQNSPLHF. The CDR3 DNA sequence: TGTGCCAGCAGTTTGTCCAGGGGGCAAAATTCACCCCTCCACTTT. The complete variable domain, with remaining parts taken from reference TRBV28 and TRBJ1-6, reads DVKVTQSSRYLVKRTGEKVFLECVQDMDHENMFWYRQDPGLGLRLIYFSYDVKMKEKGDIPEGYSVSREKKERFSLILESASTNQTSMYLCASSLSRGQNSPLHFGNGTRLTVT.

The V gene is TRBV7-8, the J gene TRBJ1-2, with TRBD1 identical over 7 bases. Germline loops: CDR1 SGHVS, CDR2 FQNEAQ. Trimming at V came to 4 bases and at J to 2 bases, leaving 7 bases not matched to a gene. CDR3 length: 15 amino acids. CDR3: CASSSPAGGNYGYTF. CDR3 coding DNA: TGTGCCAGCAGCTCCCCGGCAGGGGGGAACTATGGCTACACCTTC.

The chain has TRBV15 and TRBJ2-7; 8 bases line up with TRBD1. This CDR3 region has 15 residues. Germline CDR1 is LNHNV and CDR2 is YYDKDF (reference sequence). With 3 bases clipped from V and 6 bases from J, the junction kept 10 bases outside the gene matches. CDR3 nucleotides: TGTGCCACCAGCAGGAAGAGACAGGGGACCTCCGAGCAGTACTTC. Encoded protein: CATSRKRQGTSEQYF.

This clone was observed a handful of times. V is TRBV6-5 and J is TRBJ1-2, with 9 nucleotides matching TRBD1. The germline gives CDR1 MNHEY, CDR2 SVGAGI. This CDR3 is 15 amino acids long. With V trimmed by 8 bases and J by 8 bases, 15 bases remained unmatched. The CDR3 coding sequence is TGTGCCAGCGGCAAGGTGGGGACAGGGTCGTTGGGCTACACCTTC. Amino acid sequence: CASGKVGTGSLGYTF.

The chain joins TRBV19 to TRBJ2-7; 8 bases are shared with TRBD2. The germline V gene has CDR1 LNHDA and CDR2 SQIVND (reference sequence). The junction had 10 bases not matched to a gene; V was cut back by 7 bases and J by 2 bases. CDR3 size: 15 residues. The CDR3 DNA reads TGTGCCAGTACGGCGGCGGGGGGTAGGGCCTACGAGCAGTACTTC. It is translated as CASTAAGGRAYEQYF.

This clone occurred a few times. J is TRBJ2-1 and V is TRBV25-1, with 7 bases lining up with TRBD1. The trim removed 3 bases at V and 4 bases at J, leaving 9 bases unmatched. CDR3 length: 16 amino acids. Looked up from germline, CDR1 is MGHDK and CDR2 is SYGVNS. CDR3 in amino acids: CASSDRQGREYNEQFF. In DNA, the CDR3 is TGTGCCAGCAGTGACCGACAGGGAAGGGAGTACAATGAGCAGTTCTTC.

Only one count was recorded for this clone. The chain couples TRBV30 to TRBJ1-2; 7 nucleotides match TRBD1. CDR1 and CDR2 from the germline V gene are GTSNPN and SVGIG (reference sequence). The CDR3 loop spans 14 amino acids. J lost 4 bases, V lost 1 base, and 6 bases had no gene match. The CDR3 reads CAWSGTGSAYGYTF. The CDR3 DNA follows: TGTGCCTGGAGTGGGACAGGATCGGCCTATGGCTACACCTTC.

The chain is built from TRBV4-1 and TRBJ2-7; weak D call: TRBD1 (6 bases). Trimming cost V 3 bases and J 5 bases, with 17 bases left between them. This CDR3 is 15 amino acids long. In germline, CDR1 is MGHRA, CDR2 YSYEKL. In DNA form, the CDR3 reads TGCGCCAGCAGCCAGGCCCCACAGGGTATCCACGAGCAGTACTTC. Protein: CASSQAPQGIHEQYF.

The J gene is TRBJ2-3, the V gene TRBV6-1; D not certain. Germline V gene sequence: CDR1 MNHNS, CDR2 SASEGT. The V gene lost 10 bases and the J gene lost 1 base, with 6 bases spanning the gap. The CDR3 totals 11 residues. DNA for the CDR3: TGTGCCAACGGAGGCACAGATACGCAGTATTTT. Protein sequence: CANGGTDTQYF.

The chain uses TRBV30 and TRBJ2-5; 8 bases align to TRBD2. CDR1 is GTSNPN, CDR2 SVGIG, per germline (reference sequence). The CDR3 is made up of 14 amino acids. The junction had 9 bases not matched to a gene; V was cut back by 7 bases and J by 2 bases. Here the CDR3 reads CASTTSGSQETQYF. CDR3 sequence (DNA): TGTGCCTCCACAACTAGCGGATCACAAGAGACCCAGTACTTC.

This rearrangement joins TRBV5-1 to TRBJ2-1, with 7 bases identical to TRBD2. Per germline, CDR1 SGHRS and CDR2 YFSETQ. The V segment lost 0 bases and the J segment 2 bases; nucleotides outside the gene matches: 5. CDR3 length: 16 amino acids. This chain's CDR3 is CASSLGPGLAYNEQFF. CDR3 bases: TGCGCCAGCAGCTTGGGACCTGGACTAGCCTACAATGAGCAGTTCTTC. The variable domain in full, completed from reference TRBV5-1 and TRBJ2-1, reads KAGVTQTPRYLIKTRGQQVTLSCSPISGHRSVSWYQQTPGQGLQFLFEYFSETQRNKGNFPGRFSGRQFSNSRSEMNVSTLELGDSALYLCASSLGPGLAYNEQFFGPGTRLTVL.

As to this clone: Other DNA sequences in this specimen translate into the identical CDR3. The chain recombines TRBV30 with TRBJ1-2, with D perhaps matching TRBD1 (5 bases). From germline, CDR1 is GTSNPN and CDR2 SVGIG (reference sequence). This CDR3 is built from 12 residues. V dropped 3 bases and J dropped 2 bases, with 7 bases sitting between them. The chain's CDR3 is CAWSAGNYGYTF. The DNA of the CDR3 is TGTGCCTGGAGCGCAGGGAACTATGGCTACACCTTC. Looking up the rest from reference TRBV30 and TRBJ1-2 gives the full variable domain: SQTIHQWPATLVQPVGSPLSLECTVEGTSNPNLYWYRQAAGRGLQLLFYSVGIGQISSEVPQNLSASRPQDRQFILSSKKLLLSDSGFYLCAWSAGNYGYTFGSGTRLTVV.

The V and J genes are TRBV4-3 and TRBJ1-3; 7 bases agree with TRBD1. In germline, CDR1 is LGHNA, CDR2 YSLEER. The trim removed 3 bases at V and 0 bases at J, leaving 5 bases unmatched. The CDR3 sequence is 16 residues long. The CDR3 reads CASSHGTAHSGNTIYF. The CDR3, as DNA: TGCGCCAGCAGCCATGGGACAGCTCACTCTGGAAACACCATATATTTT.

Here the CDR3 DNA reads TGTGCCTGGAGCCGGGGATCCGAGCAGTACTTC. It translates to CAWSRGSEQYF. V gene TRBV30 combines with J gene TRBJ2-5, with D tentatively TRBD2 (5 bases). Near its end, the DNA agrees better with TRBJ2-7, so the J call may be wrong. CDR3 size: 11 residues. Germline-derived CDR1 and CDR2 are GTSNPN and SVGIG (reference sequence).

The chain links TRBV9 to TRBJ2-7; D possibly corresponds to TRBD1 (5 bases). With 0 bases removed from V and 2 bases from J, the gap between germline ends came to 9 bases. This CDR3 spans 14 amino acids. The germline V gene encodes CDR1 SGDLS and CDR2 YYNGEE. CDR3 sequence reads: CASSVAQATYEQYF. The DNA for the CDR3 is TGTGCCAGCAGCGTAGCACAGGCTACCTACGAGCAGTACTTC.

This chain connects TRBV7-3 to TRBJ1-2; 9 bases map to TRBD1. The J segment lost 7 bases and the V segment lost 5 bases, leaving 5 bases of the junction unmatched. This CDR3 has 13 residues. Germline CDR1 and CDR2: SGHTA and FQGTGA. CDR3 bases: TGTGCCAGCAGCGAACAGGGGGCGGGTGGCTACACCTTC. Protein sequence: CASSEQGAGGYTF.

J is TRBJ1-1 and V is TRBV5-1, with D possibly matching TRBD1 (5 bases). The length of the CDR3 is 14 residues. V shed 0 bases and J shed 5 bases, with 11 bases lying between them. Germline V gene lookup returns CDR1 SGHRS and CDR2 YFSETQ. The CDR3 bases are TGCGCCAGCAGCTTGGCGGTCAGGGAAACTGAAGCTTTCTTT. Encoded protein: CASSLAVRETEAFF.

The chain joins TRBV7-9 to TRBJ2-7; D is ambiguous. The CDR3 sequence is 11 residues long. V was pared by 4 bases and J by 2 bases, with 3 bases between. The germline gives CDR1 SEHNR, CDR2 FQNEAQ (reference sequence). This CDR3 reads CASSSAYEQYF. Written as DNA, the CDR3 is TGTGCCAGCAGCTCGGCCTACGAGCAGTACTTC.

V usage is TRBV18 and J usage is TRBJ1-2, with a weak D call TRBD1 (5 bases). Germline V gene lookup returns CDR1 KGHSH and CDR2 LQKENI. Trimming removed 0 bases from V and 0 bases from J, with 14 bases in between. This CDR3 spans 17 amino acids. CDR3 sequence: CASSPPRSDRANYGYTF. The CDR3 DNA sequence: TGTGCCAGCTCACCACCAAGGTCTGACAGAGCTAACTATGGCTACACCTTC.

The V call is TRBV5-4, the J call TRBJ1-1; 7 nucleotides align to TRBD1. The CDR3 consists of 13 residues. CDR1 SGHNT and CDR2 YYREEE come from the germline V gene (reference sequence). The V gene end was trimmed by 4 bases and the J gene end by 1 base; junction bases not matched to a gene: 1. The CDR3 sequence: CASSQGENTEAFF. Here the CDR3 DNA reads TGTGCCAGCAGCCAGGGGGAGAACACTGAAGCTTTCTTT.

This chain links TRBV4-2 with TRBJ1-5; TRBD1 matches at 7 bases. This CDR3 is 16 amino acids long. CDR1 and CDR2 (germline): LGHNA, YNFKEQ. The junction had 7 bases not matched to a gene; V was cut back by 4 bases and J by 1 base. Here the CDR3 DNA reads TGTGCCAGCAGCCGAGAAGGGACAGCCAGCAATCAGCCCCAGCATTTT. It is translated as CASSREGTASNQPQHF.

The chain is built from TRBV2 and TRBJ2-2, with 8 bases that match TRBD1. V shed 9 bases, J shed 0 bases, and the junction held 3 bases outside the gene matches. The CDR3 is 14 residues long. CDR1 is SNHLY and CDR2 is FYNNEI in the germline V gene. As DNA, the CDR3 is TGTGCCAGTGGACAGGGCACGAACACCGGGGAGCTGTTTTTT. It specifies CASGQGTNTGELFF.

There are many counts of this clone. The gene calls are TRBV30 and TRBJ2-7, with 8 bases matching TRBD1. CDR1 is GTSNPN and CDR2 is SVGIG in the germline V gene (reference sequence). V was clipped by 1 base and J by 5 bases; unmatched bases: 4. CDR3 length: 13 amino acids. In DNA, the CDR3 is TGTGCCTGGAGTGGGACAGGGAACCACGAGCAGTACTTC. It yields the protein CAWSGTGNHEQYF.

The chain employs TRBV21-1 and TRBJ1-5; the D segment call TRBD1 is taken from the table without a DNA check. TRBV21-1 is a known pseudogene. CDR3 size: 16 residues. In DNA form, the CDR3 reads TGTGCCAGGAAAATAGGGGGCGGAGGAAGCAATCAGCCCCAGCATTTT. It codes for CARKIGGGGSNQPQHF.

CDR3 nucleotides: TGCGCCAGCAGCTTTGGAACAGGCTACACTGAAGCTTTCTTT. This codes for CASSFGTGYTEAFF. J is TRBJ1-1 and V is TRBV5-1; maybe TRBD1 (5 bases). The germline V gene encodes CDR1 SGHRS and CDR2 YFSETQ. V lost 2 bases to trimming and J lost 3 bases, with 11 bases between them. The CDR3 totals 14 residues.

This rearrangement joins TRBV21-1 to TRBJ1-1. TRBV21-1 represents a pseudogene. The CDR3 length is 15 residues. The CDR3 coding sequence is TGTGCCAGCAGCAAAGCGCTTCGTCCCCCGAGGAGAGCTTTCTTT. Translated: CASSKALRPPRRAFF.

This chain connects TRBV6-4 to TRBJ1-2, with D unclear. The germline gives CDR1 MRHNA, CDR2 SNTAGT. The CDR3 has 13 residues. Trimming removed 0 bases from V and 8 bases from J, with 10 bases in between. CDR3: CASSDSGEGGYTF. The CDR3 coding sequence is TGTGCCAGCAGTGACTCGGGTGAGGGCGGCTACACCTTC.

V and J are TRBV30 and TRBJ1-3; the D gene is possibly TRBD1 (5 bases). Germline V gene data show CDR1 as GTSNPN and CDR2 as SVGIG (reference sequence). Trimming removed 3 bases from V and 7 bases from J, with 31 bases in between. The CDR3 spans 19 residues. The CDR3 sequence: CAWSRRNFPQVPLGNTIYF. The CDR3, as DNA: TGTGCCTGGAGCCGTAGAAATTTCCCACAGGTCCCATTGGGGAACACCATATATTTT.

This chain links TRBV7-9 with TRBJ2-5, with 8 bases lining up with TRBD2. The CDR3 covers 15 residues. V shed 5 bases, J shed 5 bases, and the junction held 10 bases outside the gene matches. The germline V gene has CDR1 SEHNR and CDR2 FQNEAQ (reference sequence). The CDR3 protein is CASSRAAGAGETQYF. Written as DNA, the CDR3 is TGTGCCAGCAGCCGAGCAGCGGGAGCTGGGGAGACCCAGTACTTC.